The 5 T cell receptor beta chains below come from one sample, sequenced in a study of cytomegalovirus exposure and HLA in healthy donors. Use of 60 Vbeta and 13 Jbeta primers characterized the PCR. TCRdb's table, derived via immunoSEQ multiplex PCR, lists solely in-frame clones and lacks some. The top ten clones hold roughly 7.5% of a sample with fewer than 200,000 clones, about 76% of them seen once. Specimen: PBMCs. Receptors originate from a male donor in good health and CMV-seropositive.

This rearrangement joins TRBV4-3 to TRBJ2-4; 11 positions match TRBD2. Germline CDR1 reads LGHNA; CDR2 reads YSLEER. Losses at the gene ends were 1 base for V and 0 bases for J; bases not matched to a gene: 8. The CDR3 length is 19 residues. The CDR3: CASSQVPYSGGVAKNIQYF. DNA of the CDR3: TGCGCCAGCAGCCAAGTCCCGTATAGCGGGGGGGTAGCCAAAAACATTCAGTACTTC.

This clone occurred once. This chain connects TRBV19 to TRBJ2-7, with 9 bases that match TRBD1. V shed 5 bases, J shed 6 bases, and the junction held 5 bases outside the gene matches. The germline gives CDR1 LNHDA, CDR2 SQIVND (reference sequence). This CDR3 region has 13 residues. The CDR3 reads CASSSTDRGEQYF. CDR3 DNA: TGTGCCAGTAGTTCCACGGACAGGGGCGAGCAGTACTTC.

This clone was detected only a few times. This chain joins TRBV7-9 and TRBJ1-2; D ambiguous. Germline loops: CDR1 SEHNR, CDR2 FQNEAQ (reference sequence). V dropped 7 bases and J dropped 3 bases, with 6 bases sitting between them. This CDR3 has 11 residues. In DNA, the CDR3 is TGTGCCAGCACTCCAGACTATGGCTACACCTTC. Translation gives CASTPDYGYTF.

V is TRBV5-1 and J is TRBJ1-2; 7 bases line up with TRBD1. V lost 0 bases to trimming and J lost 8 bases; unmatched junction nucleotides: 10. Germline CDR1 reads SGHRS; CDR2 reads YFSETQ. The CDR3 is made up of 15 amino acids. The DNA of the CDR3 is TGCGCCAGCAGCTTGGCCAGGGAAGGGGACAGAGGCTACACCTTC. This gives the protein CASSLAREGDRGYTF.

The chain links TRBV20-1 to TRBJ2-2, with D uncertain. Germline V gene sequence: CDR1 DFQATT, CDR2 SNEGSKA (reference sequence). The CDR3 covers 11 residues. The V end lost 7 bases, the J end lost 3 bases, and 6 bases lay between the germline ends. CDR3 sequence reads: CSGAYTGELFF. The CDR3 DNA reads TGCAGTGGGGCTTACACCGGGGAGCTGTTTTTT.